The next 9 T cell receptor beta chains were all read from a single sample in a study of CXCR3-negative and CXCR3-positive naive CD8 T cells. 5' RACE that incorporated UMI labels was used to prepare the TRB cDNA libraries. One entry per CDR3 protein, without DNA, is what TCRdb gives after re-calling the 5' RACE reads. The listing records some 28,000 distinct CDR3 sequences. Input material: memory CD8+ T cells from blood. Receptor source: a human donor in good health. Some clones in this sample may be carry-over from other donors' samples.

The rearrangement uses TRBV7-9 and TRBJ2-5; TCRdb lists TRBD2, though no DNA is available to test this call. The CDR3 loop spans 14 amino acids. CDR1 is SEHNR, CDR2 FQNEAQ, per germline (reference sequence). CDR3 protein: CASSLAGPQETQYF.

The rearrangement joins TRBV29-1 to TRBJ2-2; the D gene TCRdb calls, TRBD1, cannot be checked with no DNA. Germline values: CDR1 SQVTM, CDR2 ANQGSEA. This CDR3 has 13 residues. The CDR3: CSVGGQGTGELFF.

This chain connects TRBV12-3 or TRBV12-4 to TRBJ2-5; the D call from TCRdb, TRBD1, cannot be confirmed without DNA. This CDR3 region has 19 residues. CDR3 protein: CASSLIRDVAGDPLGTQYF.

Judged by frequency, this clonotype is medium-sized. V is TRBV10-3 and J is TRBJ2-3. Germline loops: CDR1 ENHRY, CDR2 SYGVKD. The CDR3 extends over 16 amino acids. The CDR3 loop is CAISEKDAIQTDTQYF.

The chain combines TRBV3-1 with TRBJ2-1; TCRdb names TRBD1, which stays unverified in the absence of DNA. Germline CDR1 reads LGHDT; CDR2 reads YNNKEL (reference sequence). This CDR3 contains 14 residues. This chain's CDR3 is CASFGGGNYNEQFF.

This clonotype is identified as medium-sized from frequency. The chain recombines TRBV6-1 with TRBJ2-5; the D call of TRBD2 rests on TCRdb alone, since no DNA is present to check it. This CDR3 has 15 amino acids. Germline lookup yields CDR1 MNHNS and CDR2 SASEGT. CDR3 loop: CASSPLAGDQETQYF.

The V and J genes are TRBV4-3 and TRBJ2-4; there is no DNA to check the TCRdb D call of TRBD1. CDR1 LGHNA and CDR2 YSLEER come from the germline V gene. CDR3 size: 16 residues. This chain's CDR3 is CASSQGAREAKNIQYF.

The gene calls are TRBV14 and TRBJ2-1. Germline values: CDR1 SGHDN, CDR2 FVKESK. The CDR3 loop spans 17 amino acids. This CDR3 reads CDSSQDSEWVGNNEQFF. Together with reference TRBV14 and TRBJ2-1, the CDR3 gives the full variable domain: EAGVTQFPSHSVIEKGQTVTLRCDPISGHDNLYWYRRVMGKEIKFLLHFVKESKQDESGMPNNRFLAERTGGTYSTLKVQPAELEDSGVYFCDSSQDSEWVGNNEQFFGPGTRLTVL.

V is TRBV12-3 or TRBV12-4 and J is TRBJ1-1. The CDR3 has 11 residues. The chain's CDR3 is CASSHGFEAFF.